The clone carrying this T cell receptor (beta chain) was seen more than once but under ten times. Antigen unknown. The data were obtained in a study of T-cell reconstitution after alpha-beta-depleted transplantation in children. Molecular barcoding with unique molecular identifiers was used for the TCRbeta library. TCRdb re-derived calls from the PCR reads in MiXCR, one entry per CDR3 protein. The top ten clones hold roughly 15% of a sample with under 750,000 distinct CDR3 sequences, about 21% of them seen once. Study-wide findings and caveats: After transplant, at about two months, alpha-beta T cells were reportedly derived from several hundred expanded graft clones.

Germline values: CDR1 SGHAT, CDR2 FQNNGV. V was shortened by 2 bases and J by 8 bases, with 15 bases between the two germline ends. CDR3 length: 14 residues. Sequencing used PBMCs, mostly from graft donor cells, obtained 360 days after TCRalphabeta/CD19-depleted stem cell transplant. V is TRBV11-2 and J is TRBJ1-2; D may be TRBD1 (5 bases). This receptor was obtained from a boy in the first two years of life who had a stem cell transplant for acute myeloid leukemia, so the T cells may come from the graft donor. CDR3 sequence (DNA): TGTGCCAGCAGCTTACGAACAGGCGGGGACGGCTACACCTTC. Its translation: CASSLRTGGDGYTF.